The text below deals with one T cell receptor beta chain. The data were obtained in a study of blood T cell repertoires in COVID-19. The wider study: Samples taken during acute and convalescent COVID-19 were collected in the United States, Italy and Spain. PBMCs, B-cell-depleted T cells, or T cells were the source of the cDNA or gDNA that made up the material.

Generated by immunoSEQ multiplex PCR, the TCRdb table keeps only in-frame clones and is missing some. The sample holds some 180,000 clones, more than 60% seen once. Sequencing input: peripheral blood. The sequence was obtained from a man aged 45-65 years who had recovered from COVID-19.

In DNA, the CDR3 is TGTGCCAGCAGCTTTGAGGGAAACACCATATATTTT. Its translation is CASSFEGNTIYF. The chain uses TRBV4-2 and TRBJ1-3; D unresolved. Trimming removed 5 bases from V and 4 bases from J, with 6 bases in between. The CDR3 covers 12 residues. CDR1 and CDR2 (germline): LGHNA, YNFKEQ.